These 16 T cell receptor beta chains originate from one sample sequenced in a study of CD8 T cells in Susac syndrome. Random-hexamer reverse transcription was applied to roughly 0.5 to 1 ug RNA. Each CDR3 protein gets one entry after TCRdb re-called the immunoSEQ multiplex PCR reads with MiXCR. Here the sample spans about 300,000 distinct CDR3 sequences, approximately 90% being singletons. What was sequenced was CD8+ T cells from PBMCs. The source is a human donor with multiple sclerosis.

The CDR3 protein is CSAPPRALAGILWSYNEQFF. CDR3 DNA sequence: TGCAGTGCCCCCCCAAGGGCCCTAGCGGGGATATTATGGTCCTACAATGAGCAGTTCTTC. The chain couples TRBV20-1 to TRBJ2-1; 9 bases agree with TRBD2. This CDR3 region has 20 residues. Germline V gives CDR1 DFQATT, CDR2 SNEGSKA (reference sequence). J was trimmed by 1 base and V by 6 bases; bases with no gene match: 22.

The chain has TRBV27 and TRBJ2-1; 7 bases align to TRBD2. The germline CDR1 and CDR2 sequences are MNHEY and SMNVEV (reference sequence). This CDR3 is built from 12 residues. V lost 8 bases, J lost 10 bases, and 8 bases stayed unmatched. CDR3 amino acids: CASGFVAGEQFF. CDR3 DNA: TGTGCCAGCGGATTTGTAGCGGGCGAGCAGTTCTTC.

This chain connects TRBV10-3 to TRBJ1-2; a possible D gene is TRBD1 (5 bases). CDR1 and CDR2 (germline): ENHRY, SYGVKD. CDR3 length: 16 residues. The ends were cut back, 0 bases at V and 7 bases at J, with 18 bases in the middle. The CDR3 bases are TGTGCCATCAGTGAGTCGATCGGCAGGGTCGGGGGTGGCTACACCTTC. Translation gives CAISESIGRVGGGYTF.

This clonotype was observed once. The V and J genes are TRBV28 and TRBJ2-7; D not resolved. The length of the CDR3 is 16 residues. The V and J ends lost 5 bases and 2 bases respectively, with 19 bases between them. CDR1 and CDR2 (germline): MDHEN, SYDVKM. The CDR3 loop is CASSHNRRAAAYEQYF. In DNA, the CDR3 is TGTGCCAGCAGTCACAACCGTCGGGCAGCTGCCTACGAGCAGTACTTC.

The V gene is TRBV30, the J gene TRBJ2-7; 8 bases line up with TRBD2. This CDR3 is built from 13 residues. With 1 base clipped from V and 5 bases from J, the junction kept 4 bases outside the gene matches. The V gene's germline CDR1 is GTSNPN and CDR2 SVGIG (reference sequence). DNA for the CDR3: TGTGCCTGGAGTGGACTAGCGATAGACGAGCAGTACTTC. It specifies CAWSGLAIDEQYF.

The chain carries TRBV5-4 and TRBJ2-1, with D tentatively TRBD2 (7 bases). Germline CDR1 and CDR2: SGHNT and YYREEE (reference sequence). This CDR3 has 15 residues. V was trimmed by 1 base and J by 3 bases, leaving 11 bases between them. CDR3 nucleotide sequence: TGTGCCAGCAGCTTGAACAGGGACTACTACAATGAGCAGTTCTTC. Protein: CASSLNRDYYNEQFF.

V gene TRBV4-2 combines with J gene TRBJ2-5; D is perhaps TRBD2 (6 bases). Germline CDR1 is LGHNA and CDR2 is YNFKEQ. The ends were cut back, 0 bases at V and 1 base at J, with 18 bases in the middle. The CDR3 covers 18 residues. The CDR3 nucleotides are TGTGCCAGCAGCCAAGATCTAGGGGCTCAGACTAGCCAAGAGACCCAGTACTTC. It specifies CASSQDLGAQTSQETQYF.

The J gene is TRBJ1-2, the V gene TRBV5-4; a weak D match, TRBD1 (6 bases). The germline V gene encodes CDR1 SGHNT and CDR2 YYREEE (reference sequence). The V gene lost 1 base and the J gene lost 8 bases, with 12 bases spanning the gap. The CDR3 is made up of 13 amino acids. CDR3 DNA sequence: TGTGCCAGCAGCTTGTCATCAGGGGAAGGCTACACCTTC. Amino acid sequence: CASSLSSGEGYTF. The full variable domain, with the rest looked up from reference TRBV5-4 and TRBJ1-2, is ETGVTQSPTHLIKTRGQQVTLRCSSQSGHNTVSWYQQALGQGPQFIFQYYREEENGRGNFPPRFSGLQFPNYSSELNVNALELDDSALYLCASSLSSGEGYTFGSGTRLTVV.

V usage is TRBV28 and J usage is TRBJ1-4; 7 bases agree with TRBD1. Losses at the gene ends were 6 bases for V and 7 bases for J; bases not matched to a gene: 17. This CDR3 is 17 amino acids long. Germline CDR1 reads MDHEN; CDR2 reads SYDVKM. The chain's CDR3 is CASSLTLDRPEVEKLFF. In nucleotides, the CDR3 is TGTGCCAGCAGCCTTACTCTGGACAGGCCTGAAGTTGAAAAACTGTTTTTT.

The DNA for the CDR3 is TGTGCCAGCAGCCAGACTAGCGGGGGGCCGACAGATACGCAGTATTTT. Translating gives CASSQTSGGPTDTQYF. The rearrangement joins TRBV7-9 to TRBJ2-3, with TRBD2 matching over 13 bases. This CDR3 is built from 16 residues. V lost 5 bases to trimming and J lost 3 bases; unmatched junction nucleotides: 5. Germline CDR1 is SEHNR and CDR2 is FQNEAQ (reference sequence).

The chain links TRBV29-1 to TRBJ2-7; D ambiguous. Trimming cost V 0 bases and J 8 bases, with 11 bases left between them. The germline V gene encodes CDR1 SQVTM and CDR2 ANQGSEA. CDR3 length equals 12 residues. This CDR3 reads CSVEDNEEKQYF. DNA of the CDR3: TGCAGCGTTGAAGATAATGAGGAAAAGCAGTACTTC.

The chain uses TRBV19 and TRBJ1-5, with 7 bases that match TRBD1. The germline CDR1 and CDR2 sequences are LNHDA and SQIVND (reference sequence). Trimming cost V 5 bases and J 0 bases; bases outside gene matches: 10. The CDR3 extends over 17 amino acids. The CDR3 loop reads CASSSTTGQYSNQPQHF. The CDR3 nucleotides read TGTGCCAGTAGTTCCACGACGGGACAGTATAGCAATCAGCCCCAGCATTTT.

The rearrangement joins TRBV7-9 to TRBJ1-2, with 7 bases that match TRBD1. V shed 2 bases, J shed 3 bases, and the junction held 9 bases outside the gene matches. Germline assignment: CDR1 SEHNR and CDR2 FQNEAQ (reference sequence). The CDR3 covers 16 residues. In DNA, the CDR3 is TGTGCCAGCAGCTTAACCGGGACAGCGATCCACTATGGCTACACCTTC. Encoded protein: CASSLTGTAIHYGYTF.

This clonotype showed up just a few times. J is TRBJ2-7 and V is TRBV4-1; 9 positions agree with TRBD1. The germline V gene encodes CDR1 MGHRA and CDR2 YSYEKL. The CDR3 has 15 amino acids. After removal of 4 bases from V and 3 bases from J, the junction contained 7 bases not matched to a gene. In DNA form, the CDR3 reads TGCGCCAGCAGCCCCTCCGGACAGGGGTACTACGAGCAGTACTTC. This gives the protein CASSPSGQGYYEQYF.

Note on this clonotype: At one boundary the junction diverges from the germline segment, which might be a read error. The chain joins TRBV27 to TRBJ2-1; no clear D gene. Germline CDR1 is MNHEY and CDR2 is SMNVEV (reference sequence). This CDR3 has 15 amino acids. CDR3: CASSLSQVGLGEQFF. CDR3 coding DNA: TGTGCCAGCAGCTTATCACAAGTCGGCTTGGGTGAGCAGTTCTTC.

This clonotype was recorded a few times. The chain couples TRBV6-2 or TRBV6-3 to TRBJ2-1; D is unresolved. The CDR3 contains 13 residues. Trimming took off 2 bases at V and 5 bases at J, with 7 bases between the two ends. Germline V CDR1 and CDR2: MNHEY, SVGEGT. Written as DNA, the CDR3 is TGTGCCAGCAGTTACAGGGCCCACAATGAGCAGTTCTTC. It encodes CASSYRAHNEQFF.